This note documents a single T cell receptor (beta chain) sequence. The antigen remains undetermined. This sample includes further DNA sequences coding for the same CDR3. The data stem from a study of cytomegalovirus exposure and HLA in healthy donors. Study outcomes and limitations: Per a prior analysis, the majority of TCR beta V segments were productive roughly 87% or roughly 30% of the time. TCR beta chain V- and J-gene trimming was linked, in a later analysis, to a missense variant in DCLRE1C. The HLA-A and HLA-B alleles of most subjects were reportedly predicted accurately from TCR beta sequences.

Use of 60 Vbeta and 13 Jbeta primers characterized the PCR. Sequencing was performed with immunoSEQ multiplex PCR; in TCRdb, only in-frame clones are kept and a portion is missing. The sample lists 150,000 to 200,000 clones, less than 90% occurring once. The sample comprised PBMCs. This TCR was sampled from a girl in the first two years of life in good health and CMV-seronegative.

The CDR3, as DNA: TGCAGCGTCGGACAGGGGGCTTACGAGCAGTACTTC. Amino acid sequence: CSVGQGAYEQYF. The rearrangement joins TRBV29-1 to TRBJ2-7; 11 bases map to TRBD1. The CDR3 runs to 12 residues. Germline V CDR1 and CDR2: SQVTM, ANQGSEA. Germline trimming cut 6 bases from V and 4 bases from J; bases unmatched to any gene: 2.